What follows are 26 T cell receptor beta chains derived from one specimen sequenced in a study of beta chain features in type 1 diabetes. Study-level results: TCRB CDR3 length was moderately but significantly reduced in all four CD4+ subsets of Type 1 diabetes patients.

Reverse transcribing all isolated RNA meant expressed TCRB transcripts were sequenced. This table comes from immunoSEQ multiplex PCR, and its TCRdb copy is limited to in-frame clones, with some not included. The sample carries hundreds of thousands of clones, 11% to 15% recorded once. The antigens of these receptors remain unknown. The sample taken for sequencing was naive CD4+ T cells from blood. All receptors come from a man aged 18 to 29 with type 1 diabetes.

This clone has just a few counts. The V gene is TRBV5-6, the J gene TRBJ2-7; the D is unclear. CDR1 is SGHDT and CDR2 is YYEEEE in the germline V gene. Trimming stripped 2 bases from V and 2 bases from J, with 11 bases between. The CDR3 covers 14 residues. CDR3 nucleotides: TGTGCCAGCAGCTTTCGCGGTGCGGCCTACGAGCAGTACTTC. It encodes CASSFRGAAYEQYF.

This clone turned up a few times. The chain recombines TRBV19 with TRBJ1-1, with a weak D call TRBD1 (5 bases). V lost 1 base and J 5 bases, leaving 14 bases between the germline ends. Germline V CDR1 and CDR2: LNHDA, SQIVND (reference sequence). The length of the CDR3 is 15 residues. The CDR3 reads CASSIVGSGGTEAFF. The CDR3 bases are TGTGCCAGTAGTATAGTCGGATCGGGGGGTACTGAAGCTTTCTTT.

On this clone itself: Other DNA sequences from this sample encode an identical CDR3 as well. The V call is TRBV29-1, the J call TRBJ2-7; the match to TRBD2 covers 9 bases. Per the germline V gene, CDR1 is SQVTM and CDR2 is ANQGSEA. The junction had 7 bases not matched to a gene; V was cut back by 1 base and J by 0 bases. The CDR3 is made up of 16 amino acids. In DNA, the CDR3 is TGCAGCGTTGAAGGGGGGCTAGCGGGGCCCTCCTACGAGCAGTACTTC. Protein sequence: CSVEGGLAGPSYEQYF.

This chain connects TRBV27 to TRBJ2-7; D is unclear. The germline CDR1 and CDR2 sequences are MNHEY and SMNVEV (reference sequence). V dropped 4 bases and J dropped 3 bases, with 13 bases sitting between them. The CDR3 extends over 14 amino acids. The CDR3 bases are TGTGCCAGCAGTTCCCTGATTGACGGCTACGAGCAGTACTTC. The encoded protein is CASSSLIDGYEQYF.

The chain is built from TRBV30 and TRBJ1-5; D gene unclear. The germline V gene has CDR1 GTSNPN and CDR2 SVGIG (reference sequence). Trimming removed 4 bases from V and 7 bases from J, with 11 bases in between. This CDR3 region has 12 residues. The CDR3 region is CAWTSGLQPQHF. CDR3 in DNA: TGTGCCTGGACCTCGGGGTTGCAGCCCCAGCATTTT.

This clone was seen once. V usage is TRBV5-6 and J usage is TRBJ2-1; 13 bases are a match to TRBD2. The CDR3 has 16 amino acids. Trimming took 2 bases from V and 9 from J; bases not matched to a gene: 8. Germline V gene data show CDR1 as SGHDT and CDR2 as YYEEEE. This CDR3 is CASSFDARLAGGEQFF. The CDR3 nucleotides are TGTGCCAGCAGCTTTGATGCGAGACTAGCGGGAGGTGAGCAGTTCTTC.

The chain couples TRBV18 to TRBJ2-3; D not certain. V was pared by 8 bases and J by 2 bases, with 20 bases between. Germline V gives CDR1 KGHSH, CDR2 LQKENI. The CDR3 is 16 residues long. The CDR3 region has the DNA TGTGCCAGCGCGAATCCGCTGGACGGAGACACAGATACGCAGTATTTT. It is translated as CASANPLDGDTDTQYF.

Notes on this clone: Additional DNA sequences in this sample encode the identical CDR3. The chain links TRBV30 to TRBJ2-5; either TRBD1 or TRBD2 may supply D (5 bases each). This CDR3 has 12 residues. The V gene's germline CDR1 is GTSNPN and CDR2 SVGIG (reference sequence). V lost 5 bases and J lost 5, with 12 bases in between. CDR3 DNA: TGTGCCTGGTCCCGAGGGGCTGAGACCCAGTACTTC. This encodes CAWSRGAETQYF.

This clone showed up just a few times. The chain recombines TRBV28 with TRBJ2-3, with D perhaps matching TRBD1 (5 bases). This CDR3 spans 11 amino acids. Trimming removed 3 bases from V and 10 bases from J, with 8 bases in between. CDR1 is MDHEN and CDR2 is SYDVKM in the germline V gene. Here the CDR3 DNA reads TGTGCCAGCAGTTTCCAGGGCTCGCAGTATTTT. Translated: CASSFQGSQYF.

The chain joins TRBV2 to TRBJ2-2; 9 bases match TRBD1. This CDR3 contains 15 residues. Germline trimming cut 6 bases from V and 7 bases from J; bases unmatched to any gene: 9. Germline V gene sequence: CDR1 SNHLY, CDR2 FYNNEI. CDR3: CASSLQGASIGELFF. The CDR3 DNA reads TGTGCCAGCAGCTTACAGGGGGCGTCTATCGGGGAGCTGTTTTTT.

The chain recombines TRBV7-9 with TRBJ1-2, with D hard to call. Germline CDR1 reads SEHNR; CDR2 reads FQNEAQ (reference sequence). This CDR3 has 14 amino acids. V was shortened by 1 base and J by 1 base, with 7 bases between the two germline ends. In DNA, the CDR3 is TGTGCCAGCAGCTTAGTTGGCGATAACTATGGCTACACCTTC. Translation: CASSLVGDNYGYTF.

This clone was found a few times. The rearrangement uses TRBV30 and TRBJ2-2; TRBD1 matches at 10 bases. V lost 1 base, J lost 6 bases, and 5 bases stayed unmatched. The CDR3 covers 15 residues. Germline-derived CDR1 and CDR2 are GTSNPN and SVGIG (reference sequence). CDR3 sequence (DNA): TGTGCCTGGAGTGCCGGGACAGGGGCAGCCGGGGAGCTGTTTTTT. Translated, it gives CAWSAGTGAAGELFF.

This clone was seen a handful of times. V and J are TRBV9 and TRBJ1-4; no clear D. Trimming removed 2 bases from V and 4 bases from J, with 9 bases in between. Germline V gene data show CDR1 as SGDLS and CDR2 as YYNGEE. This CDR3 is built from 14 residues. CDR3 amino acids: CASSVTGFNEKLFF. DNA for the CDR3: TGTGCCAGCAGCGTGACGGGTTTTAATGAAAAACTGTTTTTT.

V and J are TRBV7-2 and TRBJ2-1; TRBD2 is a possible D gene (5 bases). From germline, CDR1 is SGHTA and CDR2 FQGNSA. V dropped 1 base and J dropped 0 bases, with 7 bases sitting between them. The CDR3 loop spans 15 amino acids. In DNA form, the CDR3 reads TGTGCCAGCAGCTTAGTGGGAGTCTCCTACAATGAGCAGTTCTTC. Translation gives CASSLVGVSYNEQFF.

The CDR3 DNA follows: TGTGCCTGGAGCCGAGCGGCAGAACCCGGTAAACTGTTTTTT. Translating gives CAWSRAAEPGKLFF. This rearrangement joins TRBV30 to TRBJ1-4, with unresolved D. There are 14 residues in the CDR3. Trimming cost V 3 bases and J 11 bases, with 19 bases left between them. Germline V gene sequence: CDR1 GTSNPN, CDR2 SVGIG (reference sequence).

V is TRBV7-9 and J is TRBJ1-1; D is ambiguous. The CDR3 has 14 amino acids. CDR1 SEHNR and CDR2 FQNEAQ come from the germline V gene (reference sequence). Trimming took off 3 bases at V and 5 bases at J, with 13 bases between the two ends. Written as DNA, the CDR3 is TGTGCCAGCAGCTTGGAGGAGGTTGGGACTGAAGCTTTCTTT. This gives the protein CASSLEEVGTEAFF.

The chain carries TRBV6-5 and TRBJ2-3; no clear D gene. V lost 2 bases, J lost 4 bases, and 13 bases lay in between. The CDR3 spans 15 residues. Germline V gene lookup returns CDR1 MNHEY and CDR2 SVGAGI. The CDR3 DNA follows: TGTGCCAGCAGTTACCAATCGACGGCTGCAGATACGCAGTATTTT. Encoded protein: CASSYQSTAADTQYF.

The chain uses TRBV7-8 and TRBJ1-5; D not certain. Germline lookup yields CDR1 SGHVS and CDR2 FQNEAQ. CDR3 size: 13 residues. Trimming took 3 bases from V and 4 from J, leaving 7 bases between them. CDR3 region: CASSLEANQPQHF. The DNA for the CDR3 is TGTGCCAGCAGCTTGGAGGCGAATCAGCCCCAGCATTTT. Full variable domain (missing parts from reference TRBV7-8 and TRBJ1-5): GAGVSQSPRYKVAKRGQDVALRCDPISGHVSLFWYQQALGQGPEFLTYFQNEAQLDKSGLPSDRFFAERPEGSVSTLKIQRTQQEDSAVYLCASSLEANQPQHFGDGTRLSIL.

The chain is built from TRBV30 and TRBJ2-1; the D call may be TRBD1 or TRBD2 (6 bases each). In germline, CDR1 is GTSNPN, CDR2 SVGIG (reference sequence). There are 15 residues in the CDR3. Trimming pared 0 bases from V and 0 bases from J, leaving 9 bases between. DNA of the CDR3: TGTGCCTGGAGTGTAGGGGGGTACTCCTACAATGAGCAGTTCTTC. This gives the protein CAWSVGGYSYNEQFF.

This rearrangement joins TRBV7-9 to TRBJ2-3, with 9 positions matching TRBD1. The CDR3 is 16 amino acids. J lost 4 bases, V lost 4 bases, and 9 bases had no gene match. Germline CDR1 SEHNR, CDR2 FQNEAQ (reference sequence). The CDR3 DNA is TGTGCCAGCAGCTCTACGGACAGGGGTTGGGCAGATACGCAGTATTTT. It encodes CASSSTDRGWADTQYF.

This clone was found a few times. Other DNA variants within this sample encode the same CDR3. The rearrangement uses TRBV5-1 and TRBJ2-5; TRBD1 might be the D (5 bases). Germline CDR1 is SGHRS and CDR2 is YFSETQ. With 2 bases removed from V and 2 bases from J, the gap between germline ends came to 7 bases. The CDR3 is 13 residues long. CDR3 sequence: CASSLRQQETQYF. CDR3 sequence (DNA): TGCGCCAGCAGCTTAAGACAGCAAGAGACCCAGTACTTC.

The table lists this clone with a few counts. The chain joins TRBV21-1 to TRBJ2-6; no check of the table's D call, TRBD1, against the DNA was made. TRBV21-1 is a pseudogene. This CDR3 spans 17 amino acids. DNA for the CDR3: TGTGCCAGCTCCCCTAGGACAGCCCTCTCTGGGGCCAACGTCCTGACTTTC. It codes for CASSPRTALSGANVLTF.

J is TRBJ2-1 and V is TRBV2; TRBD2 agrees at 10 bases. The V segment lost 5 bases and the J segment 8 bases; nucleotides outside the gene matches: 6. Germline V gives CDR1 SNHLY, CDR2 FYNNEI. This CDR3 contains 14 residues. CDR3 loop: CASSSAGGSHEQFF. The CDR3 DNA is TGTGCCAGCAGTTCAGCGGGAGGGTCACATGAGCAGTTCTTC.

The rearrangement joins TRBV29-1 to TRBJ1-1, with 7 nucleotides matching TRBD1. The CDR3 spans 13 residues. V was clipped by 0 bases and J by 3 bases; unmatched bases: 1. Germline V gives CDR1 SQVTM, CDR2 ANQGSEA. This CDR3 reads CSVEDGTDTEAFF. CDR3 sequence (DNA): TGCAGCGTTGAAGATGGGACAGACACTGAAGCTTTCTTT.

This clone was counted a few times. The chain recombines TRBV6-4 with TRBJ1-2; D gene ambiguous. This CDR3 is 12 amino acids long. Germline V gene data show CDR1 as MRHNA and CDR2 as SNTAGT. V was shortened by 3 bases and J by 5 bases, with 7 bases between the two germline ends. The DNA for the CDR3 is TGTGCCAGCAGTGATGGATATTATGGCTACACCTTC. This translates into CASSDGYYGYTF.

The gene calls are TRBV7-2 and TRBJ1-2; a weak D match, TRBD1 (5 bases). The CDR3 loop spans 13 amino acids. Trimming shortened V by 7 bases and J by 6 bases, and 15 bases separated the two germline ends. Per the germline V gene, CDR1 is SGHTA and CDR2 is FQGNSA. In nucleotides, the CDR3 is TGTGCCAGCAACCAACTGACAGTTGATGGCTACACCTTC. This gives the protein CASNQLTVDGYTF.